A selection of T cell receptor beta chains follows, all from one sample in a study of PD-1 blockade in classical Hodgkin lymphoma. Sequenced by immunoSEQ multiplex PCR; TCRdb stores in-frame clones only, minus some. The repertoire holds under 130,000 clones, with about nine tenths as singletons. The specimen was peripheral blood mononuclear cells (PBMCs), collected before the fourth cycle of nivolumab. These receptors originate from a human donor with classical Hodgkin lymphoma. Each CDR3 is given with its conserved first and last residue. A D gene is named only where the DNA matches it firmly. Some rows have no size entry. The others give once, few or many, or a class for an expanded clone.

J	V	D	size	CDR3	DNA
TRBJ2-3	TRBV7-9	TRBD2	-	CASSLGVGGATDTQYF	TGTGCCAGCAGCTTAGGGGTGGGAGGGGCGACAGATACGCAGTATTTT
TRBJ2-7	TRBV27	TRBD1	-	CASSPGQGGYEQYF	TGTGCCAGCAGTCCGGGACAGGGGGGCTACGAGCAGTACTTC
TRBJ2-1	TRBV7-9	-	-	CATRPGPGYDEQFF	TGTGCCACCAGACCGGGACCAGGGTACGATGAGCAGTTCTTC
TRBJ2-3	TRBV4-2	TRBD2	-	CASSQLAGGPDTQYF	TGTGCCAGCAGCCAACTAGCGGGAGGGCCGGATACGCAGTATTTT
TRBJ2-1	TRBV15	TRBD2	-	CATSRDHGTRKFF	TGTGCCACCAGCAGAGATCACGGGACTAGGAAATTCTTC
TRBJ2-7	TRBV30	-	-	CAWTLGSSSGYEQYF	TGTGCCTGGACCCTCGGGTCTTCATCGGGATACGAGCAGTACTTC
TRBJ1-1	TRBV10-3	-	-	CAISAQAPNTEAFF	TGTGCCATCAGTGCTCAGGCACCGAACACTGAAGCTTTCTTT
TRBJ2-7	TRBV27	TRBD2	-	CASSFTSGIYEQYF	TGTGCCAGCAGTTTCACTAGCGGAATATACGAGCAGTACTTC
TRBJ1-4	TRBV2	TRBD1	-	CASRGQGGIRGKLFF	TGTGCCAGCAGGGGGCAGGGGGGTATCCGAGGGAAACTGTTTTTT
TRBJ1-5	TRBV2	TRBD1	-	CASRFDRGSNQPQHF	TGTGCCAGCAGATTTGACAGGGGTAGCAATCAGCCCCAGCATTTT
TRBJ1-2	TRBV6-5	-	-	CASGARDTDGYTF	TGTGCCAGCGGGGCCAGGGATACAGATGGCTACACCTTC
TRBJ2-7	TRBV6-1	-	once	CASSNPGFIPYEQYF	TGTGCCAGCAGTAACCCAGGGTTCATACCCTACGAGCAGTACTTC
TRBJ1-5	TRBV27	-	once	CASSPLPGATGNQPQHF	TGTGCCAGCAGCCCTCTCCCGGGGGCGACTGGCAATCAGCCCCAGCATTTT
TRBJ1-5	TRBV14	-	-	CASSQERQVYSNQPQHF	TGTGCCAGCAGCCAAGAGCGACAGGTTTATAGCAATCAGCCCCAGCATTTT
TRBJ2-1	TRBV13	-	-	CASSSDWNNEQFF	TGTGCCAGCAGTTCCGACTGGAACAATGAGCAGTTCTTC
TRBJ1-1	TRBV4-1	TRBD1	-	CASSQGTGDTEAFF	TGCGCCAGCAGCCAAGGGACAGGGGATACTGAAGCTTTCTTT
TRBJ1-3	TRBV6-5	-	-	CASISDATKGNTIYF	TGTGCCAGCATCTCTGACGCCACGAAGGGAAACACCATATATTTT
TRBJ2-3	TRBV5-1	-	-	CASSLERSTDTQYF	TGCGCCAGCAGCTTGGAGCGCAGCACAGATACGCAGTATTTT
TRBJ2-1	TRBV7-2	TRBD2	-	CASSLVSGRVNEQFF	TGTGCCAGCAGCTTAGTTAGCGGGAGGGTGAATGAGCAGTTCTTC
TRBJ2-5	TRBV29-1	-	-	CSGAGQLRPQYF	TGCAGCGGAGCCGGACAACTTAGACCCCAGTACTTC
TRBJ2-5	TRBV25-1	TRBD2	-	CASSASTSGQETQYF	TGTGCCAGCAGTGCTTCGACTAGCGGCCAAGAGACCCAGTACTTC
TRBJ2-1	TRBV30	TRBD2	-	CAWRRIAGADNEQFF	TGTGCCTGGAGGAGGATAGCGGGAGCAGACAATGAGCAGTTCTTC
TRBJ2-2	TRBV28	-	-	CASRRPGHSTGELFF	TGTGCCAGCAGACGACCGGGACACAGTACCGGGGAGCTGTTTTTT
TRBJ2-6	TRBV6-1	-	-	CASSEKGSPPGANVLTF	TGTGCCAGCAGTGAAAAAGGCAGCCCCCCTGGGGCCAACGTCCTGACTTTC
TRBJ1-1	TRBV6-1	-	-	CASSEVNSGNTEAFF	TGTGCCAGCAGTGAAGTTAACAGCGGGAACACTGAAGCTTTCTTT
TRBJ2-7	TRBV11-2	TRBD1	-	CASSLGGQGWYEQYF	TGTGCCAGCAGCTTAGGAGGACAGGGTTGGTACGAGCAGTACTTC
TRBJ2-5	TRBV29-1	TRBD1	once	CSVDRGQERAQYF	TGCAGCGTTGACCGCGGACAGGAGAGGGCCCAGTACTTC
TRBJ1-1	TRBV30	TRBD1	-	CAWWFQGALANEAFF	TGTGCCTGGTGGTTTCAGGGGGCGCTGGCTAATGAAGCTTTCTTT
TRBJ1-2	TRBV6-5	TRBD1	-	CASSYPSWDSNYGYTF	TGTGCCAGCAGTTACCCGAGTTGGGACAGTAACTATGGCTACACCTTC
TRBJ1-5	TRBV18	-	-	CASSPDGHQAYSNQPQHF	TGTGCCAGCTCACCAGACGGACATCAGGCTTATAGCAATCAGCCCCAGCATTTT
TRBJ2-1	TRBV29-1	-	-	CSVEDEEGGPYNEQFF	TGCAGCGTTGAAGATGAAGAGGGAGGCCCCTACAATGAGCAGTTCTTC
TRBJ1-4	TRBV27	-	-	CASSQNRVEKLFF	TGTGCCAGCAGCCAAAACAGGGTCGAAAAACTGTTTTTT
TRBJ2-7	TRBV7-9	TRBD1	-	CASSPGTGIHEQYF	TGTGCCAGCAGCCCCGGGACAGGTATCCACGAGCAGTACTTC
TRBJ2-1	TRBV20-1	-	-	CSARRRDEQFF	TGCAGTGCTAGGAGGCGCGATGAGCAGTTCTTC
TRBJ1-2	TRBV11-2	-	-	CASSPLSDNYGYTF	TGTGCCAGCAGCCCCCTATCGGACAACTATGGCTACACCTTC
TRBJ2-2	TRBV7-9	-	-	CASSLSRVLAGELFF	TGTGCCAGCAGCTTATCGAGGGTCCTGGCCGGGGAGCTGTTTTTT
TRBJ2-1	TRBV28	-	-	CASSLWGTQYNEQFF	TGTGCCAGCAGTTTATGGGGGACTCAGTACAATGAGCAGTTCTTC
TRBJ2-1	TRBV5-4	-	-	CASSLGLNLNEQFF	TGTGCCAGCAGCTTAGGGCTAAATCTCAATGAGCAGTTCTTC
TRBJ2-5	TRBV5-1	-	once	CASSSGRKETQYF	TGCGCCAGCAGTTCCGGGAGAAAAGAGACCCAGTACTTC
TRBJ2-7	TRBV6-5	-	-	CASTTGVLSSYEQYF	TGTGCCAGCACCACGGGTGTCTTAAGCTCCTACGAGCAGTACTTC
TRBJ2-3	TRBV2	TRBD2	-	CASSSWLAGGPRADTQYF	TGTGCCAGCAGCTCTTGGCTAGCGGGAGGGCCACGGGCAGATACGCAGTATTTT
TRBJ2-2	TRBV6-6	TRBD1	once	CASSYSTGTTGELFF	TGTGCCAGCAGTTACTCGACAGGGACGACCGGGGAGCTGTTTTTT
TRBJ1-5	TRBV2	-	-	CASTALFSNQPQHF	TGTGCCAGCACCGCACTTTTTAGCAATCAGCCCCAGCATTTT
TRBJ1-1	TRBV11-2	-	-	CASSPRAGANTEAFF	TGTGCCAGCAGCCCCCGGGCAGGGGCCAACACTGAAGCTTTCTTT
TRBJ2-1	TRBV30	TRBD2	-	CAWGGIAGAGNNEQFF	TGTGCCTGGGGCGGGATAGCGGGAGCGGGCAACAATGAGCAGTTCTTC
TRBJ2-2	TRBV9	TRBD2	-	CASSVLSGTTNTGELFF	TGTGCCAGCAGCGTCCTTTCCGGGACTACCAACACCGGGGAGCTGTTTTTT
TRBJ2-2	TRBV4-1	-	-	CASSQDGRPANTGELFF	TGCGCCAGCAGCCAAGATGGCAGACCAGCGAACACCGGGGAGCTGTTTTTT
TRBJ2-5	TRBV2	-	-	CASSPEGETQYF	TGTGCCAGCAGTCCCGAAGGGGAGACCCAGTACTTC
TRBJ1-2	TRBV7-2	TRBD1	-	CASSPPTGAANYGYTF	TGTGCCAGCAGCCCACCAACAGGGGCAGCTAACTATGGCTACACCTTC
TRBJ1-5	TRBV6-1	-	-	CASSPGTINQPQHF	TGTGCCAGCAGTCCGGGGACGATCAATCAGCCCCAGCATTTT
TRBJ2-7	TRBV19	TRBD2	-	CASSDPASGRDLDEQYF	TGTGCCAGTAGCGACCCCGCTAGCGGGAGGGACTTAGACGAGCAGTACTTC
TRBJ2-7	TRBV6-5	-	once	CASSYSGLNSYEQYF	TGTGCCAGCAGTTACTCTGGACTGAATTCTTACGAGCAGTACTTC
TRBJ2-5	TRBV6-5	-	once	CASSYSPGPPQETQYF	TGTGCCAGCAGTTACTCACCGGGGCCCCCCCAAGAGACCCAGTACTTC
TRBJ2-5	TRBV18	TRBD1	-	CASSPMGQQETQYF	TGTGCCAGCTCACCTATGGGACAGCAAGAGACCCAGTACTTC
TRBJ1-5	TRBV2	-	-	CASSEAQRNQPQHF	TGTGCCAGCAGTGAGGCCCAGCGAAATCAGCCCCAGCATTTT
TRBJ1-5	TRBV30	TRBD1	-	CAWDQRTGDNQPQHF	TGTGCCTGGGATCAGAGGACAGGGGACAATCAGCCCCAGCATTTT
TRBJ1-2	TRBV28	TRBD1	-	CASSLFSDRGGYTF	TGTGCCAGCAGTTTATTTTCAGACAGGGGCGGCTACACCTTC
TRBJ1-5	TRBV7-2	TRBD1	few	CASSSAGTGAQPQHF	TGTGCCAGCAGCTCAGCCGGGACAGGAGCTCAGCCCCAGCATTTT
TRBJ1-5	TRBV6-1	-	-	CASSEIYAQHF	TGTGCCAGCAGTGAAATTTACGCCCAGCATTTT